The clone carrying this TCR beta chain has only one observation. The CDR3 spans 16 residues. Germline-derived CDR1 and CDR2 are MNHEY and SMNVEV (reference sequence). V trimming: 2 bases; J trimming: 6 bases; junction bases outside the gene matches: 12. The data were taken from a study of CD8+ T cells in alopecia areata. Following extraction, RNA underwent reverse transcription to cDNA, which served as the sequencing template. The data were produced by immunoSEQ multiplex PCR, yet TCRdb's version contains in-frame clones alone and is incomplete. The table has more than 100,000 clones, about 57% seen once.

The sequencing here drew on CD4+ T cells sorted from blood, taken at week 0. This chain joins TRBV27 and TRBJ1-1, with TRBD1 matching over 7 bases. This TCR was sampled from a human donor with alopecia areata. Here the CDR3 reads CASSLDDRVLASEAFF. The CDR3 DNA is TGTGCCAGCAGTTTAGACGACAGGGTCCTCGCTTCTGAAGCTTTCTTT.